Listed below are T cell receptor beta chains from one sample, sequenced in a study of blood T cell repertoires in COVID-19. Profiling relied on immunoSEQ multiplex PCR, and the TCRdb table lists in-frame clones only, not all of them. The profile shows nearly 350,000 clones, roughly nine tenths of them singletons. Sequencing was carried out using PBMCs or T cells enriched from blood (not recorded which). The receptors come from a young woman who had recovered from COVID-19. Each CDR3 is given with its conserved first and last residue. D genes are given only for firm matches. Some rows mark clone size as missing; the rest say once, few, many or name a class of expanded clone.

J gene: TRBJ2-1
D gene: NA
V gene: TRBV30
clone size: NA
CDR3 protein: CAWSVLAGSYNEQFF
CDR3 DNA: TGTGCCTGGAGTGTACTCGCGGGGTCGTACAATGAGCAGTTCTTC

J gene: TRBJ1-6
D gene: NA
V gene: TRBV2
clone size: few
CDR3 protein: CASSSKGGSPLHF
CDR3 DNA: TGTGCCAGCAGTTCCAAAGGCGGATCACCCCTCCACTTT

J gene: TRBJ1-5
D gene: TRBD1
V gene: TRBV29-1
clone size: NA
CDR3 protein: CSVEPGGSNQPQHF
CDR3 DNA: TGCAGCGTTGAACCAGGGGGCAGCAATCAGCCCCAGCATTTT

J gene: TRBJ1-5
D gene: NA
V gene: TRBV27
clone size: NA
CDR3 protein: CASSLGGAYQPQHF
CDR3 DNA: TGTGCCAGCAGTTTGGGGGGGGCGTATCAGCCCCAGCATTTT

J gene: TRBJ2-7
D gene: TRBD2
V gene: TRBV9
clone size: once
CDR3 protein: CASSVPTSGEDSGEQYF
CDR3 DNA: TGTGCCAGCAGCGTCCCGACTAGCGGGGAGGATTCGGGCGAGCAGTACTTC

J gene: TRBJ1-1
D gene: NA
V gene: TRBV3-1/TRBV3-2
clone size: NA
CDR3 protein: CASSHGAGANTEAFF
CDR3 DNA: TGTGCCAGCAGCCACGGGGCAGGGGCGAACACTGAAGCTTTCTTT

J gene: TRBJ1-1
D gene: TRBD1
V gene: TRBV28
clone size: NA
CDR3 protein: CASSPQGEPMNTEAFF
CDR3 DNA: TGTGCCAGCAGTCCCCAGGGGGAGCCTATGAACACTGAAGCTTTCTTT

J gene: TRBJ2-1
D gene: NA
V gene: TRBV12-3/TRBV12-4
clone size: NA
CDR3 protein: CASSPSATEQFF
CDR3 DNA: TGTGCCAGCAGTCCCTCAGCGACTGAGCAGTTCTTC

J gene: TRBJ1-4
D gene: NA
V gene: TRBV18
clone size: NA
CDR3 protein: CASSRGVVATNEKLFF
CDR3 DNA: TGTGCCAGCTCACGAGGAGTAGTTGCAACTAATGAAAAACTGTTTTTT

J gene: TRBJ2-7
D gene: NA
V gene: TRBV11-2
clone size: NA
CDR3 protein: CASSLSGQGWNEQYF
CDR3 DNA: TGTGCCAGCAGCTTATCCGGGCAGGGTTGGAACGAGCAGTACTTC

J gene: TRBJ1-2
D gene: NA
V gene: TRBV6-5
clone size: once
CDR3 protein: CASSYGPDRVYGYTF
CDR3 DNA: TGTGCCAGCAGTTACGGACCTGACAGAGTCTATGGCTACACCTTC

J gene: TRBJ2-2
D gene: NA
V gene: TRBV7-8
clone size: NA
CDR3 protein: CASSRDRMNTGELFF
CDR3 DNA: TGTGCCAGCAGCCGAGACAGGATGAACACCGGGGAGCTGTTTTTT

J gene: TRBJ2-2
D gene: TRBD2
V gene: TRBV5-1
clone size: NA
CDR3 protein: CASSISGGLAVNTGELFF
CDR3 DNA: TGCGCCAGCAGTATCTCGGGGGGACTAGCGGTGAACACCGGGGAGCTGTTTTTT

J gene: TRBJ1-2
D gene: TRBD1
V gene: TRBV24-1
clone size: NA
CDR3 protein: CATSDRTGGVYGYTF
CDR3 DNA: TGTGCCACCAGTGATCGGACAGGGGGGGTCTATGGCTACACCTTC

J gene: TRBJ1-1
D gene: TRBD1
V gene: TRBV19
clone size: NA
CDR3 protein: CASSIVGQGGFAEAFF
CDR3 DNA: TGTGCCAGTAGTATAGTAGGACAGGGCGGATTCGCTGAAGCTTTCTTT

J gene: TRBJ2-5
D gene: TRBD2
V gene: TRBV30
clone size: NA
CDR3 protein: CAWTRTRLAGLQETQYF
CDR3 DNA: TGTGCCTGGACCCGAACTCGACTAGCGGGGCTCCAAGAGACCCAGTACTTC

J gene: TRBJ2-7
D gene: NA
V gene: TRBV6-5
clone size: NA
CDR3 protein: CASTQSGDYEQYF
CDR3 DNA: TGTGCCAGCACCCAGTCGGGGGACTACGAGCAGTACTTC

J gene: TRBJ1-3
D gene: NA
V gene: TRBV6-5
clone size: few
CDR3 protein: CASLWAFSGNTIYF
CDR3 DNA: TGTGCCAGTCTATGGGCCTTCTCTGGAAACACCATATATTTT

J gene: TRBJ1-1
D gene: NA
V gene: TRBV7-9
clone size: NA
CDR3 protein: CASSLASTGNTEAFF
CDR3 DNA: TGTGCCAGCAGCTTAGCGTCGACAGGGAACACTGAAGCTTTCTTT

J gene: TRBJ2-5
D gene: TRBD2
V gene: TRBV2
clone size: NA
CDR3 protein: CASSVYSGGEETQYF
CDR3 DNA: TGTGCCAGCAGTGTCTATAGCGGGGGAGAAGAGACCCAGTACTTC

J gene: TRBJ1-1
D gene: TRBD1
V gene: TRBV30
clone size: NA
CDR3 protein: CAWRVGQPNTEAFF
CDR3 DNA: TGTGCCTGGAGAGTGGGACAGCCGAACACTGAAGCTTTCTTT

J gene: TRBJ1-2
D gene: TRBD1
V gene: TRBV5-6
clone size: NA
CDR3 protein: CASSIGQGSFYGYTF
CDR3 DNA: TGTGCCAGCAGCATAGGACAGGGGTCCTTCTATGGCTACACCTTC

J gene: TRBJ2-7
D gene: NA
V gene: TRBV3-1/TRBV3-2
clone size: NA
CDR3 protein: CASSQDGVLEQYF
CDR3 DNA: TGTGCCAGCAGCCAAGACGGGGTGCTTGAGCAGTACTTC

J gene: TRBJ2-7
D gene: TRBD2
V gene: TRBV5-1
clone size: NA
CDR3 protein: CASSLDSGGTYEQYF
CDR3 DNA: TGCGCCAGCAGCTTGGATTCCGGGGGGACGTATGAGCAGTACTTC

J gene: TRBJ2-2
D gene: NA
V gene: TRBV25-1
clone size: NA
CDR3 protein: CASTTNLNTGELFF
CDR3 DNA: TGTGCCAGCACAACCAACTTGAACACCGGGGAGCTGTTTTTT

J gene: TRBJ1-2
D gene: TRBD1
V gene: TRBV7-9
clone size: NA
CDR3 protein: CASSGLGQGVDGYTF
CDR3 DNA: TGTGCCAGCTCAGGGTTGGGGCAGGGGGTCGATGGCTACACCTTC

J gene: TRBJ2-7
D gene: NA
V gene: TRBV2
clone size: NA
CDR3 protein: CASSFSWPRSSYEQYF
CDR3 DNA: TGTGCCAGCAGTTTTTCTTGGCCCCGGAGCTCCTACGAGCAGTACTTC